The 7 T cell receptor beta chains reported below all come from one sample, sequenced in a study of cytomegalovirus exposure and HLA in healthy donors. The table came from immunoSEQ multiplex PCR; TCRdb's copy has only in-frame clones and leaves some out. The profile shows some 230,000 clones, around nine tenths of them singletons. Sequences were obtained from PBMCs. Receptor source: a woman aged 18-29 years in good health and CMV-seronegative.

In DNA form, the CDR3 reads TGTGCCACCAGCCCCCGAACCGCGGCTATCACAGATACGCAGTATTTT. Protein product: CATSPRTAAITDTQYF. This chain joins TRBV15 and TRBJ2-3; D is unclear. The CDR3 sequence is 16 residues long. The ends were cut back, 5 bases at V and 2 bases at J, with 17 bases in the middle. CDR1 and CDR2 from the germline V gene are LNHNV and YYDKDF (reference sequence).

This chain links TRBV2 with TRBJ1-1; D unresolved. The V and J ends lost 2 bases and 11 bases respectively, with 24 bases between them. This CDR3 has 16 residues. Germline V gives CDR1 SNHLY, CDR2 FYNNEI. The CDR3 here is CASSEKIGREGVSAFF. The CDR3, as DNA: TGTGCCAGCAGTGAAAAAATCGGAAGAGAGGGAGTGTCCGCTTTCTTT.

This chain uses TRBV7-3 with TRBJ2-3, with D maybe TRBD2 (5 bases). V lost 5 bases and J lost 1, with 13 bases in between. There are 15 residues in the CDR3. Germline CDR1 is SGHTA and CDR2 is FQGTGA. CDR3 protein: CASSPRDSGTDTQYF. CDR3 DNA: TGTGCCAGCAGCCCTCGGGATAGCGGCACAGATACGCAGTATTTT.

The chain uses TRBV25-1 and TRBJ2-1, with D maybe TRBD1 (6 bases). The V gene's germline CDR1 is MGHDK and CDR2 SYGVNS. This CDR3 comprises 13 residues. Trimming took off 3 bases at V and 10 bases at J, with 13 bases between the two ends. The CDR3 bases are TGTGCCAGCAGTGAGCTTACAGGGTACGAGCAGTTCTTC. Amino acids: CASSELTGYEQFF.

J is TRBJ1-2 and V is TRBV6-5; 7 positions agree with TRBD1. V shed 7 bases and J 4 bases; nucleotides not matched to a gene: 3. CDR3 length equals 12 residues. Germline V gene lookup returns CDR1 MNHEY and CDR2 SVGAGI. Written as DNA, the CDR3 is TGTGCCAGCAAGGGGACAGCCTATGGCTACACCTTC. It yields the protein CASKGTAYGYTF.

This chain links TRBV5-1 with TRBJ2-3; D might be TRBD2 (5 bases). The V and J ends lost 4 bases and 1 base respectively, with 13 bases between them. The length of the CDR3 is 15 residues. Germline assignment: CDR1 SGHRS and CDR2 YFSETQ. The CDR3 sequence is CASSAPGFGTDTQYF. DNA for the CDR3: TGCGCCAGCAGCGCCCCGGGGTTCGGCACAGATACGCAGTATTTT.

V usage is TRBV27 and J usage is TRBJ2-7; D may be TRBD2 (6 bases). Germline lookup yields CDR1 MNHEY and CDR2 SMNVEV (reference sequence). The germline V and J ends were trimmed by 7 bases and 0 bases, with 16 bases remaining between them. The CDR3 is made up of 15 amino acids. CDR3 bases: TGTGCCAGCACCTGGGCGGGGAGCCCCTCCTACGAGCAGTACTTC. This encodes CASTWAGSPSYEQYF.